Following are 2 T cell receptor beta chains from one sample sequenced in a study of neurological immune-mediated disorders. TCRdb analysed the 5' RACE reads with MiXCR anew, one entry per CDR3 protein. The sample has tens of thousands of distinct CDR3 sequences, around 3.5% seen once. The specimen sequenced was PBMCs. The receptors originated from a woman in her thirties with multiple sclerosis.

This clonotype occurred many times. The CDR3 loop is CASSLQGAYEQYF. The CDR3 DNA follows: TGTGCCAGCAGCTTACAGGGGGCTTACGAGCAGTACTTC. V usage is TRBV7-9 and J usage is TRBJ2-7; TRBD1 agrees at 8 bases. The CDR3 runs to 13 residues. CDR1 is SEHNR and CDR2 is FQNEAQ in the germline V gene (reference sequence). J lost 4 bases, V lost 2 bases, and 1 base had no gene match.

This clonotype has at least ten counts. The gene calls are TRBV7-3 and TRBJ2-1; 7 bases are shared with TRBD2. The V and J ends lost 2 bases and 15 bases, in that order; junction bases with no gene match: 28. The germline CDR1 and CDR2 sequences are SGHTA and FQGTGA. CDR3 length: 19 residues. Written as DNA, the CDR3 is TGTGCCAGCAGCTTATATGCCGACCCGTGGGGAGGGCCGGTCTCAGGACGGTTCTTC. It codes for CASSLYADPWGGPVSGRFF.